This entry features one TCR beta chain sequence. The target of this receptor is not known. Base quality data are lacking; no much larger clone is found one base away. CDR1 and CDR2, looked up from the germline V gene, are SGHVS and FQNEAQ. Deletion took 0 bases off V and 6 bases off J, with a span of 11 bases between the germline ends. Measured from the cysteine to the phenylalanine, the CDR3 is 15 residues long. Only the CDR3 part of the read is kept: 45 bases, read in frame from the first base. The time point label on this specimen signifies: baseline before first vaccination. Vaccinee samples came from UK trials COV001 and COV002, including a single-blind randomized controlled phase 2/3 trial of AZD1222 (ChAdOx1 nCoV-19) in healthy adults. Trial participant PBMC samples were collected at day 0 and day 28 after the second dose for TCRbeta chain sequencing. This specimen belongs to a study of T cell responses to AZD1222 COVID-19 vaccine (dated by TCRdb to the early 2020s). About the full investigation: AZD1222 recipients given second doses at about 4 weeks or at about 12 weeks were pooled, since spike-specific TCR depth and breadth were not found to differ between the two schedules. Trial participants were enrolled by age into 18-55, 56-69 and 70-plus year subgroups, with roughly 160, 29 and 62 TCR-sequenced participants respectively. TCR sequencing was performed for roughly 250 trial participants, of whom some 200 were given two doses of AZD1222 and roughly 25 were given two doses of MenACWY control vaccine.

Here is what the overall study found, with its caveats: In the small 56-69-year group, the increase in depth fell short of significance, most likely because of low power. CD4 TCRs associated with the vaccine covered the entire spike protein, and the dominant responses were in regions 160-218 and 743-854. Because no day 14 peak-response samples were available, repertoires were characterized only after the peak T cell response. After two AZD1222 doses, both the breadth and the depth of spike-specific TCRs were significantly higher than at day 0 and than in MenACWY recipients. Only a handful of AZD1222 recipients were SARS-CoV-2 seropositive at baseline, limiting conclusions about previously exposed vaccinees. Participants were mostly white British and included more females than males, and it was suggested by the authors that clonal diversity may have been underestimated. Reportedly, almost half of the unique spike-specific TCRs recognized epitopes lying outside the regions that are mutated in the B.1.351 and B.1.1.7 variants.

The CDR3 regions of human TCRbeta chains were analyzed by immunosequencing. The paper's processing steps were these. Repertoire TCRs were checked for matches against a reference library of SARS-CoV-2-specific TCRs that had been generated using the MIRA antigen-specificity platform. Breadth was defined as the fraction of unique TCRs that were SARS-CoV-2-associated. Depth was defined as the fraction of total T cells that were SARS-CoV-2-associated. Using the MIRA data, each spike-specific TCR was assigned both to the spike region to which the TCR was reactive and to a CD4 or CD8 class. Log10-transformed breadth and depth values were compared by one-way ANOVA with Sidak's multiple comparisons tests. Sourced from immuneACCESS, this table was stored by TCRdb with only in-frame sequences that have V and J called. A share of the clones is absent; for the studies checked, an unresolved V gene accounts for under half, and the remainder has no known explanation. V and J calls plus clone size are reproduced from that table; the DNA served to infer D and trimming. The sample yields approximately 120,000 clones; roughly nine tenths were counted once. The ten top clones hold around 7% of the sample.

The sequence was obtained from an adult in good health. Sequenced material: peripheral blood, taken on day 0 of AZD1222 vaccination. This receptor chain uses TRBV7-8 and TRBJ2-2; confidence is insufficient to name the D gene. The CDR3 loop reads CASSLASLVAGELFF. The DNA is TGTGCCAGCAGCTTAGCGAGTTTGGTAGCCGGGGAGCTGTTTTTT.